The 28 T cell receptor beta chains below were found in one sample sequenced in a study of T cell repertoires in cytomegalovirus infection. Their target antigens are unknown. One entry per CDR3 protein, called by TCRdb with MiXCR from the reads. The table includes approximately 990,000 distinct CDR3 sequences, around 31% detected once. Sequencing was performed on cultured CD8+ T cells from PBMCs, taken from culture after CMV antigen stimulation. Receptor source: a human donor in good health (CMV status not recorded). Some clones in this sample may be carry-over from other donors' samples.

The chain has TRBV5-6 and TRBJ1-2, with 9 bases lining up with TRBD1. V lost 2 bases and J lost 3; bases outside the gene matches: 5. Germline CDR1 reads SGHDT; CDR2 reads YYEEEE. The CDR3 consists of 15 residues. CDR3 sequence (DNA): TGTGCCAGCAGCTTAGAACGACAGGGGGACTATGGCTACACCTTC. This codes for CASSLERQGDYGYTF.

The chain joins TRBV12-3 or TRBV12-4 to TRBJ1-5; D remains ambiguous. V lost 3 bases and J 4 bases, leaving 13 bases between the germline ends. The CDR3 extends over 15 amino acids. CDR3 region: CASSLYGNGNQPQHF. The CDR3 nucleotides read TGTGCCAGCAGTTTGTATGGGAATGGGAATCAGCCCCAGCATTTT.

V and J are TRBV12-3 or TRBV12-4 and TRBJ2-2, with D perhaps TRBD1 (5 bases). The V gene lost 10 bases and the J gene lost 2 bases, with 14 bases spanning the gap. This CDR3 is 14 amino acids long. The CDR3 region has the DNA TGTGCCAACAGCCTCGGACACAACACCGGGGAGCTGTTTTTT. Amino acid sequence: CANSLGHNTGELFF.

This chain links TRBV7-9 with TRBJ1-1, with 8 bases lining up with TRBD1. V lost 5 bases to trimming and J lost 3 bases; unmatched junction nucleotides: 8. Germline CDR1 is SEHNR and CDR2 is FQNEAQ (reference sequence). The CDR3 loop spans 15 amino acids. The CDR3 DNA follows: TGTGCCAGCAGCCCACCGACAGGGGCGTACACTGAAGCTTTCTTT. Its protein product is CASSPPTGAYTEAFF.

The chain couples TRBV5-1 to TRBJ1-2; D gene uncertain. Trimming shortened V by 3 bases and J by 3 bases, and 15 bases separated the two germline ends. This CDR3 has 15 amino acids. Looked up from germline, CDR1 is SGHRS and CDR2 is YFSETQ. CDR3 nucleotide sequence: TGCGCCAGCAGCTACCAGGTGGCGACGGACTATGGCTACACCTTC. Amino acid sequence: CASSYQVATDYGYTF.

Ten or more counts support this clonotype. This rearrangement joins TRBV6-1 to TRBJ2-2; 7 nucleotides agree with TRBD1. Germline V gene lookup returns CDR1 MNHNS and CDR2 SASEGT. Trimming at V came to 6 bases and at J to 2 bases, leaving 6 bases not matched to a gene. The CDR3 consists of 15 residues. The CDR3 protein is CASRTGLVNTGELFF. DNA of the CDR3: TGTGCCAGCAGGACAGGGTTGGTTAACACCGGGGAGCTGTTTTTT.

This clonotype was counted only a few times. The CDR3 region is CASSLEQGNNEQFF. CDR3 nucleotides: TGTGCCAGCAGCTTAGAACAGGGAAACAATGAGCAGTTCTTC. V and J are TRBV5-8 and TRBJ2-1, with a possible D match to TRBD1 (6 bases). V was trimmed by 2 bases and J by 5 bases, leaving 11 bases between them. Germline V lookup: CDR1 SGHTS, CDR2 YDEGEE. CDR3 length: 14 amino acids.

This clonotype was seen a handful of times. The chain has TRBV11-2 and TRBJ2-7; D may correspond to TRBD1 or TRBD2 (6 bases each). CDR3 length: 15 residues. Germline V lookup: CDR1 SGHAT, CDR2 FQNNGV. Trimming took 5 bases from V and 0 from J, leaving 14 bases between them. CDR3 sequence (DNA): TGTGCCAGCAGCCCCGGGGGCAGCACCTCCTACGAGCAGTACGTC. It encodes CASSPGGSTSYEQYV.

In this sample, this clonotype turned up a few times. The chain couples TRBV12-3 or TRBV12-4 to TRBJ1-3; D gene uncertain. Trimming removed 6 bases at V and 0 bases at J, with 9 bases between. There are 14 residues in the CDR3. The CDR3 loop is CASRGSYSGNTIYF. The CDR3 nucleotides are TGTGCCAGCAGGGGGAGTTACTCTGGAAACACCATATATTTT.

The chain recombines TRBV7-9 with TRBJ1-5, with TRBD1 as a possible D gene (5 bases). The CDR3 contains 14 residues. V dropped 5 bases and J dropped 5 bases, with 13 bases sitting between them. CDR1 is SEHNR and CDR2 is FQNEAQ in the germline V gene (reference sequence). The DNA of the CDR3 is TGTGCCAGCAGCGGGGGATTGGTCGATCAGCCCCAGCATTTT. Its translation is CASSGGLVDQPQHF.

This clonotype has only a few counts. V is TRBV10-3 and J is TRBJ2-2; the D gene is possibly TRBD2 (6 bases). V was cut by 6 bases and J by 6 bases, with 11 bases left in between. The CDR3 consists of 13 residues. Germline values: CDR1 ENHRY, CDR2 SYGVKD. The CDR3 DNA reads as TGTGCCATCAGGACAACTAGCTCCGGGGAGCTGTTTTTT. Protein product: CAIRTTSSGELFF.

This clonotype has more than one count but fewer than ten. The V gene is TRBV6-2 or TRBV6-3, the J gene TRBJ1-1; D gene ambiguous. Germline assignment: CDR1 MNHEY and CDR2 SVGEGT. CDR3 length: 13 amino acids. V lost 7 bases, J lost 12 bases, and 21 bases lay in between. This chain's CDR3 is CASTPALGYRTFF. CDR3 nucleotide sequence: TGTGCCAGCACCCCAGCTTTGGGTTACAGAACTTTCTTT.

The chain employs TRBV2 and TRBJ1-1; D is unresolved. The CDR3 has 15 residues. The V end lost 4 bases, the J end lost 9 bases, and 21 bases lay between the germline ends. Looked up from germline, CDR1 is SNHLY and CDR2 is FYNNEI. The CDR3 bases are TGTGCCAGCAGTGGGCGAATCATGGGCAATTACAAAGCTTTCTTT. It codes for CASSGRIMGNYKAFF.

The sample holds a few counts of this clonotype. V is TRBV12-5 and J is TRBJ2-2; D uncertain. Germline V CDR1 and CDR2: LGHNT, FRNRAP. Trimming took 6 bases from V and 7 from J, leaving 15 bases between them. The CDR3 has 14 amino acids. CDR3 sequence: CASGSLKGGGELFF. The CDR3 DNA is TGTGCTAGTGGCAGTCTAAAAGGTGGCGGGGAGCTGTTTTTT.

This clonotype was seen a handful of times. CDR3 nucleotides: TGTGCCAGCAGCGTAGCGGGCAGGGATGGCTACACCTTC. As protein: CASSVAGRDGYTF. The V gene is TRBV9, the J gene TRBJ1-2, with D tentatively TRBD1 (5 bases). Trimming stripped 0 bases from V and 6 bases from J, with 9 bases between. The CDR3 consists of 13 residues. CDR1 is SGDLS and CDR2 is YYNGEE in the germline V gene.

This clonotype was picked up one time. One base away lies a much larger clone, so this may be a sequencing read error. The J gene is TRBJ1-5, the V gene TRBV12-3 or TRBV12-4; D gene unclear. The CDR3 consists of 15 residues. The CDR3: CAGSRAGGSDQPQHF. For the CDR3, the DNA is TGTGCCGGCAGTCGGGCAGGAGGTTCGGATCAGCCCCAGCATTTT.

This chain connects TRBV4-3 to TRBJ1-1; D unclear. From germline, CDR1 is LGHNA and CDR2 YSLEER. The CDR3 totals 16 residues. V lost 0 bases and J lost 4, with 15 bases in between. The CDR3 DNA reads as TGCGCCAGCAGCCAAGATCTTCCCGGGTTTGGCACTGAAGCTTTCTTT. Encoded protein: CASSQDLPGFGTEAFF.

This chain links TRBV29-1 with TRBJ2-7; tentatively, D is TRBD2 (7 bases). The CDR3 sequence is 17 residues long. Trimming removed 0 bases from V and 4 bases from J, with 22 bases in between. From germline, CDR1 is SQVTM and CDR2 ANQGSEA. CDR3 nucleotides: TGCAGCGTTGAAGATCGAGGGGGTAGGGAGGGAGAATACGAGCAGTACGTC. Protein: CSVEDRGGREGEYEQYV.

This clonotype was seen more than once but under ten times. The V call is TRBV6-5, the J call TRBJ1-4, with no clear D. The CDR3 loop spans 14 amino acids. The germline V gene has CDR1 MNHEY and CDR2 SVGAGI. Trimming pared 0 bases from V and 8 bases from J, leaving 10 bases between. CDR3 in DNA: TGTGCCAGCAGTTACTCGATCACGGGGGAAAAACTGTTTTTT. Translation gives CASSYSITGEKLFF.

A few counts support this clonotype. Given a much more abundant clone one base away, this may be a read error. The V gene is TRBV7-9, the J gene TRBJ2-7; D may be TRBD1 or TRBD2 (5 bases each). The CDR3 is 12 amino acids. V was shortened by 5 bases and J by 4 bases, with 9 bases between the two germline ends. CDR1 is SEHNR and CDR2 is FQNEAQ in the germline V gene (reference sequence). CDR3 sequence reads: CASSEGWYEQYF. DNA of the CDR3: TGTGCCAGCAGCGAGGGGTGGTACGAGCAGTACTTC.

About this clonotype: A much larger clone lies one base from this, so it may be a read error. The V and J genes are TRBV7-2 and TRBJ2-2; D is unresolved. Germline V CDR1 and CDR2: SGHTA, FQGNSA. The CDR3 is made up of 14 amino acids. Deletions cut 1 base from V and 7 bases from J, with 10 bases between. CDR3 DNA sequence: TGTGCCAGCAGCTTAGTCATGGTTAGCGGGGAGCTGTTTTTT. Translation: CASSLVMVSGELFF.

The chain has TRBV6-6 and TRBJ2-5, with D hard to call. Germline V gives CDR1 MNHNY, CDR2 SVGAGI (reference sequence). V was cut by 2 bases and J by 5 bases, with 15 bases left in between. The CDR3 loop spans 15 amino acids. The CDR3 protein is CASSYISRLGETQYF. The DNA for the CDR3 is TGTGCCAGCAGTTACATCTCTCGGCTAGGGGAGACCCAGTACTTC.

With regard to this clonotype: Given a much more abundant clone one base away, this may be a read error. The chain recombines TRBV7-6 with TRBJ2-5; D may match TRBD1 or TRBD2 (5 bases each). The CDR3 extends over 16 amino acids. Trimming removed 3 bases at V and 0 bases at J, with 14 bases between. The germline gives CDR1 SGHVS, CDR2 FNYEAQ. The CDR3 DNA follows: TGTGCCAGCAGCTTCGGGGCCTTGGACTACCAAGAGACCCAGTACTTC. It yields the protein CASSFGALDYQETQYF.

This clonotype occurred a few times. The rearrangement links TRBV19 to TRBJ2-2, with 8 bases lining up with TRBD1. The J segment lost 4 bases and the V segment lost 5 bases, leaving 9 bases of the junction unmatched. Germline CDR1 and CDR2: LNHDA and SQIVND (reference sequence). The CDR3 extends over 16 amino acids. CDR3 bases: TGTGCCAGTAGTTTACCTTGGACAGGGAGCACCGGGGAGCTGTTTTTT. This encodes CASSLPWTGSTGELFF. Filled out from reference TRBV19 and TRBJ2-2, the complete variable domain reads DGGITQSPKYLFRKEGQNVTLSCEQNLNHDAMYWYRQDPGQGLRLIYYSQIVNDFQKGDIAEGYSVSREKKESFPLTVTSAQKNPTAFYLCASSLPWTGSTGELFFGEGSRLTVL.

This clonotype was found a few times. The chain couples TRBV10-3 to TRBJ2-7; D is unresolved. Germline V CDR1 and CDR2: ENHRY, SYGVKD. Trimming removed 8 bases at V and 0 bases at J, with 17 bases between. CDR3 size: 15 residues. DNA for the CDR3: TGTGCCATCGGCCCTAGAAGGGTTGACTCCTACGAGCAGTACGTC. It yields the protein CAIGPRRVDSYEQYV.

This clonotype has more than one count but fewer than ten. The chain joins TRBV14 to TRBJ2-1; D is unresolved. The CDR3 consists of 17 residues. The germline V gene encodes CDR1 SGHDN and CDR2 FVKESK. Trimming pared 0 bases from V and 2 bases from J, leaving 14 bases between. The CDR3 protein is CASSQDGRPAAYNEQFF. CDR3 DNA sequence: TGTGCCAGCAGCCAAGATGGCAGACCTGCGGCCTACAATGAGCAGTTCTTC.

V and J are TRBV6-1 and TRBJ2-2; D may be TRBD1 (7 bases). The CDR3 consists of 16 residues. V was pared by 5 bases and J by 5 bases, with 18 bases between. Germline V CDR1 and CDR2: MNHNS, SASEGT. This chain's CDR3 is CASSLVAGGTTGELFF. CDR3 DNA sequence: TGTGCCAGCAGTTTAGTAGCAGGGGGGACAACCGGGGAGCTGTTTTTT.

In its sample, this clonotype was seen a few times. The J gene is TRBJ1-1, the V gene TRBV14; D not certain. CDR1 SGHDN and CDR2 FVKESK come from the germline V gene. The CDR3 consists of 14 residues. The germline V and J ends were trimmed by 4 bases and 0 bases, with 9 bases remaining between them. CDR3 residues: CASSRDILNTEAFF. The CDR3 DNA reads as TGTGCCAGCAGCCGGGATATCTTGAACACTGAAGCTTTCTTT.